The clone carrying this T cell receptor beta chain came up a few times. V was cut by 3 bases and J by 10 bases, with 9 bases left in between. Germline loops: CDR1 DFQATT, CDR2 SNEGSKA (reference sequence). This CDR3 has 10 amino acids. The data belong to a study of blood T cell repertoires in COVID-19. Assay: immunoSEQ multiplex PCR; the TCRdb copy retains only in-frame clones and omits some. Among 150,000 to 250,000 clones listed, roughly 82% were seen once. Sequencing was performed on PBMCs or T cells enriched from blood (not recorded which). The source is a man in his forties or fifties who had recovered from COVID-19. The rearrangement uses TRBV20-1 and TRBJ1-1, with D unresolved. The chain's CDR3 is CSASRGSAFF. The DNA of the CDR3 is TGCAGTGCTAGTCGGGGTTCAGCTTTCTTT.